This T cell receptor beta chain was captured in a study of T cell clonality in common variable immunodeficiency. Study-level findings and limits: Compared with controls, CVID subjects had fewer shared TCRbeta clones. CVID subjects showed higher TCRbeta clonality than healthy controls.

At least ten counts were recorded for this clone. Its antigen is currently unknown. The CDR3 end falls 3 residues outside the read, so it is completed with the germline J gene. Heparinized whole blood, about 5 to 8.5 ml, came from each donor. Sequencing input was equivalent genomic DNA from CVID and controls. Only in-frame clones appear in the TCRdb table, and some are missing; sequencing was by immunoSEQ multiplex PCR. This sample carries roughly 32,000 clones, none of them present only once. The CDR3 sequence is 13 residues long. V shed 4 bases and J shed 5 bases, with 9 bases lying between them. Germline CDR1 is MNHEY and CDR2 is SVGEGT.

The J gene is TRBJ1-5, the V gene TRBV6-2 or TRBV6-3; unclear D gene. The sequencing input was peripheral blood mononuclear cells. This TCR derives from a person aged 18 to 75 in good health. The DNA read from the CDR3 is TGTGCCAGCAGTTGGACTGAGGATCAGCCC. This translates into CASSWTEDQP. The CDR3, in full, reads CASSWTEDQPQHF.